This entry is about one T cell receptor (beta chain). Its target is unknown. The protocol was immunoSEQ multiplex PCR, while the TCRdb copy is restricted to in-frame clones and leaves out a portion. Of tens of thousands of clones in the sample, approximately 90% are singletons; the top ten hold 3.9%. Documented time point: week 23, last vaccination. Vaccination comprised doses that each held 300 ug of mutant IDH1 20-mer peptide, plus topical imiquimod. The sample comes from a study of a mutant IDH1 vaccine in newly diagnosed glioma. Study-level results: It was 93.3% of patients that developed vaccine-induced immune responses.

The CDR3 extends over 15 amino acids. Between the trimmed V and J ends, which lost 0 bases and 8 bases, there was a span of 14 bases. Germline V CDR1 and CDR2: LGHNA, YNFKEQ. The rearrangement joins TRBV4-2 to TRBJ2-4; maybe TRBD1 (6 bases). The receptor was derived from a man in his fifties or sixties with glioma. Sequenced material: PBMCs, taken from a glioma patient whose treatment included an IDH1 peptide vaccine. For the CDR3, the DNA is TGTGCCAGCAGCCAAGAGGGCAGGGGAAGACACATTCAGTACTTC. Its translation: CASSQEGRGRHIQYF.